These 14 T cell receptor beta chains originate from one sample sequenced in a study of cytomegalovirus exposure and HLA in healthy donors. A multiplex PCR was run with 60 Vbeta primers and 13 Jbeta primers. The data were produced by immunoSEQ multiplex PCR, yet TCRdb's version contains in-frame clones alone and is incomplete. The sample lists around 150,000 clones, about 80% occurring once. The sample taken for sequencing was PBMCs. These receptors all come from a young man in good health and CMV-seronegative.

V gene TRBV2 combines with J gene TRBJ1-6; D might be TRBD1 (6 bases). Germline assignment: CDR1 SNHLY and CDR2 FYNNEI. V shed 7 bases and J shed 3 bases, with 13 bases lying between them. The CDR3 has 15 amino acids. The CDR3 region has the DNA TGTGCCAGCATTGCACAGGGTCTCTATAATTCACCCCTCCACTTT. Translation: CASIAQGLYNSPLHF.

The J gene is TRBJ2-7, the V gene TRBV28; D possibly corresponds to TRBD1 (7 bases). The CDR3 extends over 15 amino acids. V dropped 3 bases and J dropped 2 bases, with 14 bases sitting between them. CDR1 and CDR2 (germline): MDHEN, SYDVKM. CDR3 region: CASSFGRDRAYEQYF. CDR3 nucleotides: TGTGCCAGCAGTTTTGGGCGGGACAGAGCCTACGAGCAGTACTTC.

The rearrangement links TRBV2 to TRBJ2-2; a weak D match, TRBD1 (6 bases). The CDR3 covers 14 residues. Germline loops: CDR1 SNHLY, CDR2 FYNNEI. Deletions cut 7 bases from V and 2 bases from J, with 11 bases between. The CDR3 protein is CASKGTLNTGELFF. In DNA, the CDR3 is TGTGCCAGCAAAGGGACACTTAACACCGGGGAGCTGTTTTTT.

This clone was counted between two and nine times. V is TRBV9 and J is TRBJ1-2; 11 bases agree with TRBD1. V dropped 4 bases and J dropped 6; count of bases not matched to a gene: 11. CDR3 length equals 16 residues. From germline, CDR1 is SGDLS and CDR2 YYNGEE. DNA for the CDR3: TGTGCCAGCAGCTTCACGTGGACGGGACAGGGGGATGGCTACACCTTC. Its protein is CASSFTWTGQGDGYTF. Looking up the rest from reference TRBV9 and TRBJ1-2 gives the full variable domain: DSGVTQTPKHLITATGQRVTLRCSPRSGDLSVYWYQQSLDQGLQFLIQYYNGEERAKGNILERFSAQQFPDLHSELNLSSLELGDSALYFCASSFTWTGQGDGYTFGSGTRLTVV.

CDR3 DNA sequence: TGTGCCAGCAGTTATCCACAGGGCAATCAGCCCCAGCATTTT. It codes for CASSYPQGNQPQHF. The gene calls are TRBV6-9 and TRBJ1-5; D possibly corresponds to TRBD1 (5 bases). Germline loops: CDR1 MNHGY, CDR2 SVAAGI. Trimming stripped 2 bases from V and 2 bases from J, with 7 bases between. CDR3 length: 14 amino acids.

The J gene is TRBJ1-6, the V gene TRBV5-4; possibly TRBD1 for D (5 bases). This CDR3 region has 14 residues. Germline values: CDR1 SGHNT, CDR2 YYREEE (reference sequence). Trimming stripped 4 bases from V and 9 bases from J, with 14 bases between. In DNA form, the CDR3 reads TGTGCCAGCAGCGGCGGGGGTGAAACTTCACCCCTCCACTTT. Translating it yields CASSGGGETSPLHF.

V gene TRBV7-9 combines with J gene TRBJ1-4, with D hard to call. Trimming left V 0 bases short and J 6 bases short, with 17 bases between. The CDR3 runs 17 residues. Germline V gene sequence: CDR1 SEHNR, CDR2 FQNEAQ (reference sequence). This CDR3 reads CASSLAMVQAYDEKLFF. For the CDR3, the DNA is TGTGCCAGCAGCTTAGCGATGGTTCAGGCCTATGATGAAAAACTGTTTTTT.

J is TRBJ1-5 and V is TRBV6-5; 9 bases align to TRBD1. The V gene's germline CDR1 is MNHEY and CDR2 SVGAGI. This CDR3 is built from 16 residues. The V segment lost 4 bases and the J segment 4 bases; nucleotides outside the gene matches: 8. In DNA form, the CDR3 reads TGTGCCAGCAGTTCCCGCGGGACAGGGAGGAATCAGCCCCAGCATTTT. This gives the protein CASSSRGTGRNQPQHF.

This chain links TRBV15 with TRBJ1-3, with no clear D. Germline CDR1 and CDR2: LNHNV and YYDKDF (reference sequence). Trimming left V 1 base short and J 4 bases short, with 14 bases between. The CDR3 extends over 16 amino acids. Written as DNA, the CDR3 is TGTGCCACCAGCAGAGGGTGGGGAGGAATAGGAAACACCATATATTTT. This gives the protein CATSRGWGGIGNTIYF.

The chain recombines TRBV5-8 with TRBJ2-7; D might be TRBD2 (6 bases). The V and J ends lost 3 bases and 4 bases respectively, with 17 bases between them. The germline V gene has CDR1 SGHTS and CDR2 YDEGEE. The CDR3 is 15 residues long. CDR3: CASSSAPGLPYEQYF. Here the CDR3 DNA reads TGTGCCAGCAGCTCTGCACCGGGACTTCCTTACGAGCAGTACTTC.

Turning to this clone: Other DNA variants within this sample encode the same CDR3. The chain recombines TRBV5-1 with TRBJ2-3, with a weak D call TRBD1 (5 bases). Germline values: CDR1 SGHRS, CDR2 YFSETQ. Trimming took off 0 bases at V and 3 bases at J, with 14 bases between the two ends. The CDR3 extends over 16 amino acids. The CDR3 loop is CASSLASRVGTDTQYF. The CDR3 coding sequence is TGCGCCAGCAGCTTGGCCAGCAGGGTTGGGACAGATACGCAGTATTTT.

The V and J genes are TRBV6-5 and TRBJ2-3, with 12 bases matching TRBD1. Germline CDR1 reads MNHEY; CDR2 reads SVGAGI. The V and J ends lost 5 bases and 7 bases, in that order; junction bases with no gene match: 4. This CDR3 comprises 14 residues. This CDR3 is CASSGTGGLNTQYF. CDR3 in DNA: TGTGCCAGCAGTGGGACAGGGGGCTTAAATACGCAGTATTTT.

This chain connects TRBV14 to TRBJ2-1; D might be TRBD2 (6 bases). The CDR3 is 15 residues long. Germline V CDR1 and CDR2: SGHDN, FVKESK. The ends were cut back, 1 base at V and 4 bases at J, with 11 bases in the middle. The CDR3 loop reads CASSQGLARYNEQFF. CDR3 bases: TGTGCCAGCAGCCAAGGGCTAGCGCGGTACAATGAGCAGTTCTTC.

This clone was seen only a few times. The rearrangement links TRBV25-1 to TRBJ1-2, with 7 bases fitting TRBD1. V shed 2 bases and J 8 bases; nucleotides not matched to a gene: 14. This CDR3 has 16 residues. Germline assignment: CDR1 MGHDK and CDR2 SYGVNS. The CDR3, as DNA: TGTGCCAGCAGTGAAAGAGCAGCAGGGGGGCCACGAGGCTACACCTTC. It is translated as CASSERAAGGPRGYTF.